Below are 23 T cell receptor beta chains sequenced from a single sample in a study of blood T cell repertoires in COVID-19. Sequencing used immunoSEQ multiplex PCR; TCRdb keeps in-frame clones, though not all of them. Among roughly 430,000 clones listed, 88% were seen once. Material: PBMCs or T cells enriched from blood (not recorded which). The receptors were gathered from a woman aged 40 to 55 with acute COVID-19.

The rearrangement uses TRBV29-1 and TRBJ1-1, with 9 bases fitting TRBD1. Germline lookup yields CDR1 SQVTM and CDR2 ANQGSEA. V lost 1 base, J lost 5 bases, and 2 bases stayed unmatched. The CDR3 sequence is 13 residues long. The CDR3 loop is CSVEATGGTEAFF. The DNA of the CDR3 is TGCAGCGTTGAAGCGACAGGGGGGACTGAAGCTTTCTTT.

The gene calls are TRBV30 and TRBJ2-6; no definite D call. V lost 0 bases and J 0 bases, leaving 3 bases between the germline ends. The CDR3 contains 14 residues. Germline V gene sequence: CDR1 GTSNPN, CDR2 SVGIG (reference sequence). Here the CDR3 DNA reads TGTGCCTGGAGTGTAGCCTCTGGGGCCAACGTCCTGACTTTC. This gives the protein CAWSVASGANVLTF.

This chain links TRBV15 with TRBJ1-3; D unclear. CDR3 length equals 15 residues. Germline V lookup: CDR1 LNHNV, CDR2 YYDKDF (reference sequence). V lost 2 bases and J 2 bases, leaving 10 bases between the germline ends. The DNA of the CDR3 is TGTGCCACCAGCAGAACTCCGGGTCCTGGAAACACCATATATTTT. This translates into CATSRTPGPGNTIYF.

This clone was seen once. The chain uses TRBV9 and TRBJ1-5; 11 bases are a match to TRBD1. Germline-derived CDR1 and CDR2 are SGDLS and YYNGEE. V lost 7 bases to trimming and J lost 6 bases; unmatched junction nucleotides: 6. The CDR3 contains 14 residues. The CDR3 DNA is TGTGCCAGCGGGGGGACAGGGGGTGGTCAGCCCCAGCATTTT. It translates to CASGGTGGGQPQHF. The entire variable domain, with the rest obtained from reference TRBV9 and TRBJ1-5, is as follows: DSGVTQTPKHLITATGQRVTLRCSPRSGDLSVYWYQQSLDQGLQFLIQYYNGEERAKGNILERFSAQQFPDLHSELNLSSLELGDSALYFCASGGTGGGQPQHFGDGTRLSIL.

This clone has just a few counts. V is TRBV6-4 and J is TRBJ2-3, with 8 bases fitting TRBD2. The CDR3 is 16 amino acids. Looked up from germline, CDR1 is MRHNA and CDR2 is SNTAGT. Trimming cost V 0 bases and J 5 bases; bases outside gene matches: 7. The CDR3 protein is CASSDSTGGPGDTQYF. CDR3 nucleotide sequence: TGTGCCAGCAGTGACTCCACGGGGGGGCCGGGAGATACGCAGTATTTT.

CDR3 sequence (DNA): TGTGCCAGCAGTGACAGCGGGGAGCTGTTTTTT. It translates to CASSDSGELFF. The V call is TRBV6-1, the J call TRBJ2-2; D not resolved. Germline V gene lookup returns CDR1 MNHNS and CDR2 SASEGT. The CDR3 consists of 11 residues. Trimming removed 3 bases at V and 7 bases at J, with 3 bases between.

The genes are TRBV15 and TRBJ2-5, with 7 bases aligning to TRBD2. This CDR3 is built from 15 residues. V trimming: 7 bases; J trimming: 1 base; junction bases outside the gene matches: 9. The germline V gene encodes CDR1 LNHNV and CDR2 YYDKDF (reference sequence). The DNA of the CDR3 is TGTGCCACCACCACGGGGGGTAACATCCAAGAGACCCAGTACTTC. Translation: CATTTGGNIQETQYF.

The rearrangement links TRBV19 to TRBJ1-5; the D gene is possibly TRBD1 (6 bases). Germline V gene data show CDR1 as LNHDA and CDR2 as SQIVND (reference sequence). Deletions cut 7 bases from V and 7 bases from J, with 14 bases between. The CDR3 runs to 13 residues. CDR3 coding DNA: TGTGCCAGTAAGGCCAGGGGTGTACAGCCCCAGCATTTT. Translating it yields CASKARGVQPQHF.

The chain carries TRBV5-4 and TRBJ1-6, with D hard to call. Germline V gene data show CDR1 as SGHNT and CDR2 as YYREEE (reference sequence). The CDR3 has 16 amino acids. V lost 4 bases to trimming and J lost 0 bases, with 11 bases between them. The CDR3 region has the DNA TGTGCCAGCAGCCCCGCTGGCAGCTCCTATAATTCACCCCTCCACTTT. Its translation: CASSPAGSSYNSPLHF.

A few counts support this clone. The CDR3 here is CATNWAGGRTDTQYF. The DNA of the CDR3 is TGTGCCACAAACTGGGCGGGGGGACGCACAGATACGCAGTATTTT. The rearrangement uses TRBV2 and TRBJ2-3, with TRBD2 identical over 8 bases. CDR1 SNHLY and CDR2 FYNNEI come from the germline V gene. The CDR3 runs to 15 residues. The junction had 10 bases not matched to a gene; V was cut back by 10 bases and J by 1 base.

The V gene is TRBV3-1 (or the pseudogene TRBV3-2), the J gene TRBJ2-1; possible D gene TRBD1, 5 bases. The CDR3 sequence is 15 residues long. Trimming stripped 4 bases from V and 6 bases from J, with 16 bases between. CDR1 and CDR2 (germline): LGHDT, YNNKEL (reference sequence). CDR3 coding DNA: TGTGCCAGCAGCCGGCCATCAGGGCAGATCAATGAGCAGTTCTTC. Translated: CASSRPSGQINEQFF.

The chain combines TRBV6-6 with TRBJ1-5, with 10 positions matching TRBD1. This CDR3 comprises 14 residues. With 4 bases clipped from V and 6 bases from J, the junction kept 3 bases outside the gene matches. CDR1 and CDR2 (germline): MNHNY, SVGAGI (reference sequence). CDR3 loop: CASSSTGGSQPQHF. The CDR3 DNA reads TGTGCCAGCAGTTCGACAGGGGGCTCTCAGCCCCAGCATTTT.

This clone turned up a few times. The rearrangement links TRBV4-1 to TRBJ1-5; no clear D gene. CDR3 length: 14 amino acids. Germline loops: CDR1 MGHRA, CDR2 YSYEKL. Trimming removed 0 bases from V and 2 bases from J, with 5 bases in between. This CDR3 reads CASSQDGGNQPQHF. CDR3 DNA sequence: TGCGCCAGCAGCCAAGACGGGGGCAATCAGCCCCAGCATTTT.

Worth noting for this clone: A read error may produce the germline difference seen at one junction end. This chain uses TRBV4-1 with TRBJ2-1; 11 nucleotides align to TRBD2. There are 15 residues in the CDR3. Germline V gene data show CDR1 as MGHRA and CDR2 as YSYEKL. The DNA for the CDR3 is TGCGCCAGCAGTCAAGGGACTAGCGGATACAATGAGCAGTTCTTC. It codes for CASSQGTSGYNEQFF.

J is TRBJ1-2 and V is TRBV13, with 9 nucleotides matching TRBD1. CDR3 length equals 15 residues. Germline V gives CDR1 PRHDT, CDR2 FYEKMQ (reference sequence). Trimming cost V 5 bases and J 8 bases; bases outside gene matches: 12. DNA of the CDR3: TGTGCCAGCAGCCAGGGAGCCGGGACAGGGAGAGGCTACACCTTC. This codes for CASSQGAGTGRGYTF.

This clone has a single count. This chain links TRBV30 with TRBJ1-6, with TRBD1 as a possible D gene (6 bases). CDR3 length: 15 amino acids. Germline V gene data show CDR1 as GTSNPN and CDR2 as SVGIG (reference sequence). V was cut by 2 bases and J by 6 bases, with 14 bases left in between. This CDR3 is CAWSPAGAGNSPLHF. The CDR3 DNA is TGTGCCTGGAGTCCCGCGGGGGCGGGTAATTCACCCCTCCACTTT.

The chain recombines TRBV24-1 with TRBJ1-3; 7 positions agree with TRBD1. Trimming removed 4 bases from V and 2 bases from J; junction bases left unmatched: 10. Germline CDR1 KGHDR, CDR2 SFDVKD. The CDR3 runs to 17 residues. The CDR3 reads CATSDNRQGKAGNTIYF. In DNA form, the CDR3 reads TGTGCCACCAGTGACAACCGACAGGGAAAGGCTGGAAACACCATATATTTT.

The chain recombines TRBV6-5 with TRBJ2-7; tentatively, D is TRBD2 (6 bases). V lost 6 bases and J 0 bases, leaving 9 bases between the germline ends. Germline V gene lookup returns CDR1 MNHEY and CDR2 SVGAGI. The CDR3 contains 13 residues. The DNA of the CDR3 is TGTGCCAGCAGCGGGGGAAGCTCCTACGAGCAGTACTTC. This translates into CASSGGSSYEQYF.

The chain employs TRBV9 and TRBJ1-5; D perhaps matches TRBD1 (6 bases). Germline V CDR1 and CDR2: SGDLS, YYNGEE. The CDR3 consists of 15 residues. Trimming stripped 4 bases from V and 0 bases from J, with 11 bases between. This CDR3 reads CASSPGTYSNQPQHF. CDR3 DNA sequence: TGTGCCAGCAGCCCCGGGACATATAGCAATCAGCCCCAGCATTTT.

This clone showed up just once. This chain links TRBV7-8 with TRBJ1-3; 8 bases agree with TRBD1. From germline, CDR1 is SGHVS and CDR2 FQNEAQ. This CDR3 spans 15 amino acids. V lost 5 bases and J lost 3; bases outside the gene matches: 6. In nucleotides, the CDR3 is TGTGCCAGCAGCCCGGTCAGGGGGCTTGGAAACACCATATATTTT. Its protein product is CASSPVRGLGNTIYF. The full variable domain, rest sourced from reference TRBV7-8 and TRBJ1-3, is GAGVSQSPRYKVAKRGQDVALRCDPISGHVSLFWYQQALGQGPEFLTYFQNEAQLDKSGLPSDRFFAERPEGSVSTLKIQRTQQEDSAVYLCASSPVRGLGNTIYFGEGSWLTVV.

A word on this clone: Germline and junction disagree at one end, which may indicate a read error. Here the CDR3 DNA reads TGCGCCAGCAACCAACAGGGATCTGGAAACACCATATATTTT. Protein sequence: CASNQQGSGNTIYF. The V call is TRBV4-1, the J call TRBJ1-3; a possible D gene is TRBD1 (6 bases). CDR1 is MGHRA, CDR2 YSYEKL, per germline. The CDR3 extends over 14 amino acids.

This sequence joins TRBV5-1 and TRBJ2-3; D remains ambiguous. This CDR3 region has 16 residues. The germline V gene encodes CDR1 SGHRS and CDR2 YFSETQ. Trimming removed 1 base at V and 0 bases at J, with 12 bases between. CDR3 amino acids: CASSLYFGLSTDTQYF. CDR3 DNA sequence: TGCGCCAGCAGCTTGTATTTTGGCCTTAGCACAGATACGCAGTATTTT.

As to this clone: Other DNA sequences from this sample encode an identical CDR3 as well. The chain combines TRBV5-1 with TRBJ1-1, with 8 positions matching TRBD1. From germline, CDR1 is SGHRS and CDR2 YFSETQ. The CDR3 is 14 amino acids. The V and J ends lost 3 bases and 4 bases, in that order; junction bases with no gene match: 5. CDR3 loop: CASSSTGGVTEAFF. The CDR3 bases are TGCGCCAGCAGCTCTACAGGGGGGGTCACTGAAGCTTTCTTT.